Shown below are 11 T cell receptor beta chains from a single sample sequenced in a study of human T cells and chemical hapten exposure. As to time point: pre-sensitization, week 0. Sample treatment: therapeutic diphenylcyclopropenone sensitization with weekly scalp DPC. TCRdb processed the RACE reads anew with MiXCR; each CDR3 protein has one entry. Of more than 250,000 distinct CDR3 sequences in the sample, approximately 7.5% were seen once. Sequences were derived from whole blood, sampled in connection with sensitization to the hapten diphenylcyclopropenone (DPC). The receptors shown here come from a man aged 18 to 29 with alopecia areata. Some clones in this sample may be carry-over from other donors' samples.

This chain uses TRBV7-9 with TRBJ2-5, with D perhaps TRBD1 (5 bases). Trimming removed 5 bases from V and 0 bases from J, with 22 bases in between. The CDR3 runs to 18 residues. Germline V lookup: CDR1 SEHNR, CDR2 FQNEAQ (reference sequence). The CDR3 DNA follows: TGTGCCAGCAGCCCACGACCAGGGTTGGCGGTGTACCAAGAGACCCAGTACTTC. It codes for CASSPRPGLAVYQETQYF.

The chain uses TRBV20-1 and TRBJ2-3, with D possibly called TRBD1 or TRBD2 (5 bases each). The CDR3 has 16 amino acids. CDR1 DFQATT and CDR2 SNEGSKA come from the germline V gene (reference sequence). The V and J ends lost 0 bases and 0 bases respectively, with 13 bases between them. CDR3 region: CSARDPRDGSTDTQYF. The CDR3 DNA sequence: TGCAGTGCTAGAGATCCACGGGACGGTAGCACAGATACGCAGTATTTT.

Ten or more counts support this clonotype. The rearrangement uses TRBV20-1 and TRBJ2-7, with 7 bases identical to TRBD2. CDR1 is DFQATT, CDR2 SNEGSKA, per germline (reference sequence). This CDR3 has 13 amino acids. V was pared by 4 bases and J by 3 bases, with 6 bases of the junction left unmatched. The CDR3 DNA reads TGCAGTGCTATGAGCAGCGGGGACTACGAGCAGTACGTC. The encoded protein is CSAMSSGDYEQYV.

The V and J genes are TRBV7-2 and TRBJ1-1, with a tentative D call TRBD1 (5 bases). The CDR3 is 15 amino acids. Trimming took off 3 bases at V and 3 bases at J, with 14 bases between the two ends. Germline V gives CDR1 SGHTA, CDR2 FQGNSA. CDR3 bases: TGTGCCAGCAGCTTGAATGGACAACCTGACACTGAAGCTTTCTTT. Its translation: CASSLNGQPDTEAFF. Full variable domain (outside the CDR3, taken from reference TRBV7-2 and TRBJ1-1): GAGVSQSPSNKVTEKGKDVELRCDPISGHTALYWYRQSLGQGLEFLIYFQGNSAPDKSGLPSDRFSAERTGGSVSTLTIQRTQQEDSAVYLCASSLNGQPDTEAFFGQGTRLTVV.

This clonotype came up a few times. The V call is TRBV6-2 or TRBV6-3, the J call TRBJ1-1; possibly TRBD1 for D (5 bases). The CDR3 totals 12 residues. V lost 6 bases to trimming and J lost 8 bases, with 13 bases between them. Per germline, CDR1 MNHEY and CDR2 SVGEGT. The CDR3 loop is CASSWGGAEAFF. In DNA form, the CDR3 reads TGTGCCAGCAGCTGGGGAGGGGCGGAAGCTTTCTTT.

The rearrangement joins TRBV29-1 to TRBJ2-7, with TRBD2 matching over 12 bases. Germline-derived CDR1 and CDR2 are SQVTM and ANQGSEA. CDR3 length: 14 amino acids. V shed 5 bases and J 7 bases; nucleotides not matched to a gene: 9. CDR3 DNA: TGCAGCGTTATCGGACTAGCGGGAAAGGGGGAGCAGTACTTC. Its translation is CSVIGLAGKGEQYF.

The chain is built from TRBV6-4 and TRBJ1-5; no definite D call. Germline values: CDR1 MRHNA, CDR2 SNTAGT. The V end lost 6 bases, the J end lost 6 bases, and 18 bases lay between the germline ends. The CDR3 is 15 residues long. The CDR3 sequence: CASSRRSTWSQPQHF. The CDR3 DNA reads as TGTGCCAGCAGCCGCCGGAGCACCTGGAGTCAGCCCCAGCATTTT.

This clonotype was counted a few times. The chain recombines TRBV28 with TRBJ2-4; 8 nucleotides align to TRBD1. The germline V gene encodes CDR1 MDHEN and CDR2 SYDVKM. After removal of 8 bases from V and 3 bases from J, the junction contained 12 bases not matched to a gene. The CDR3 runs to 16 residues. The CDR3: CASHTGGRVGKNIQYF. The CDR3 nucleotides read TGTGCCAGCCATACAGGGGGGCGAGTTGGCAAAAACATTCAGTACTTC. Together with reference TRBV28 and TRBJ2-4, the CDR3 gives the full variable domain: DVKVTQSSRYLVKRTGEKVFLECVQDMDHENMFWYRQDPGLGLRLIYFSYDVKMKEKGDIPEGYSVSREKKERFSLILESASTNQTSMYLCASHTGGRVGKNIQYFGAGTRLSVL.

This clonotype has at least ten counts. The V and J genes are TRBV6-5 and TRBJ2-5; D not certain. Trimming removed 0 bases from V and 5 bases from J, with 1 base in between. Germline V CDR1 and CDR2: MNHEY, SVGAGI. This CDR3 spans 11 amino acids. This chain's CDR3 is CASSYSETQYF. CDR3 sequence (DNA): TGTGCCAGCAGTTACTCGGAGACCCAGTACTTC.

Many counts were recorded for this clonotype. The gene calls are TRBV3-1 and TRBJ1-6, with 7 bases matching TRBD1. The CDR3 is 15 residues long. The V gene end was trimmed by 0 bases and the J gene end by 7 bases; junction bases not matched to a gene: 3. CDR1 LGHDT and CDR2 YNNKEL come from the germline V gene (reference sequence). The CDR3 loop is CASSQEDRWNSPLHF. CDR3 DNA sequence: TGTGCCAGCAGCCAAGAGGACAGGTGGAATTCACCCCTCCACTTT.

This clonotype was detected many times. This chain joins TRBV28 and TRBJ2-3; 7 positions match TRBD1. The germline V gene has CDR1 MDHEN and CDR2 SYDVKM. The CDR3 loop spans 16 amino acids. The V gene end was trimmed by 4 bases and the J gene end by 3 bases; junction bases not matched to a gene: 10. DNA for the CDR3: TGTGCCAGCAGTTCCCCGGGACAGCCTGGAACAGATACGCAGTATTTT. It yields the protein CASSSPGQPGTDTQYF.